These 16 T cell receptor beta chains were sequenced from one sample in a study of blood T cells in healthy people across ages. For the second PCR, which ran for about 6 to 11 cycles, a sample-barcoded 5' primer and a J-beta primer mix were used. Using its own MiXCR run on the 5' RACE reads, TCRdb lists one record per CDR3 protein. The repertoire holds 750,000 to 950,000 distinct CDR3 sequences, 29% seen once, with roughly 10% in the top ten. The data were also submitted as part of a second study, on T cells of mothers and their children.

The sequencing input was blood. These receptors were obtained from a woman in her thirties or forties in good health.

This CDR3 reads CASAAGLTEAFF. CDR3 bases: TGTGCCAGCGCCGCCGGGCTTACTGAAGCTTTCTTT. V usage is TRBV28 and J usage is TRBJ1-1; D unresolved. CDR3 size: 12 residues. CDR1 MDHEN and CDR2 SYDVKM come from the germline V gene. The germline V and J ends were trimmed by 8 bases and 5 bases, with 12 bases remaining between them.

DNA for the CDR3: TGCAGTGCTAGAGGGGGGCGTAATGGAAACACCATATATTTT. As protein: CSARGGRNGNTIYF. The rearrangement uses TRBV20-1 and TRBJ1-3; weak D call: TRBD1 (6 bases). This CDR3 contains 14 residues. V lost 1 base and J 3 bases, leaving 10 bases between the germline ends. Germline V gives CDR1 DFQATT, CDR2 SNEGSKA (reference sequence).

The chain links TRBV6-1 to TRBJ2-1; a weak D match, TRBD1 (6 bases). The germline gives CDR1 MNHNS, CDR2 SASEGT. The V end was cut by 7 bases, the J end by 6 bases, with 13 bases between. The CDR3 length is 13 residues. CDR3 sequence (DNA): TGTGCCAGCACCGGACAGAGGGTCAATGAGCAGTTCTTC. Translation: CASTGQRVNEQFF.

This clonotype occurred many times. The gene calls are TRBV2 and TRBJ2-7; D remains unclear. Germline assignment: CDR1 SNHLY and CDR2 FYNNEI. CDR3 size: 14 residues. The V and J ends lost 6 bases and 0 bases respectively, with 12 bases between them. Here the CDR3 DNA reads TGTGCCAGCAGCCCTTACGGAATCTCCTACGAGCAGTACTTC. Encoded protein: CASSPYGISYEQYF.

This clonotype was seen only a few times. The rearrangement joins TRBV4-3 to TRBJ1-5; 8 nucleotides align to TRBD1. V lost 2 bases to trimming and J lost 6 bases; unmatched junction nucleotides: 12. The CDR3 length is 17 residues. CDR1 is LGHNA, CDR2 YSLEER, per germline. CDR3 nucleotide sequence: TGCGCCAGCAGCCAATTCCTGGACAGGGAAATGGGTCAGCCCCAGCATTTT. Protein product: CASSQFLDREMGQPQHF.

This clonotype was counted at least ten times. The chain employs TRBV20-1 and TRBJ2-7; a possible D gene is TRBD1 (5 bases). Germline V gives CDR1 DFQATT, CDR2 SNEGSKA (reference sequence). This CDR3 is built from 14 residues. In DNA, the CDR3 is TGCTCAATCCAGAGGAGCCAGGGCTCCTACGAGCAGTACTTC. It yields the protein CSIQRSQGSYEQYF.

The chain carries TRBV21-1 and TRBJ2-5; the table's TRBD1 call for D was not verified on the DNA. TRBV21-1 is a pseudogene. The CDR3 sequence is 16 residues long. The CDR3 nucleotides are TGTGCCAGCAGCAACTCCGGGACAGGGGAAGGAGAGACCCAGTACTTC. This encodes CASSNSGTGEGETQYF.

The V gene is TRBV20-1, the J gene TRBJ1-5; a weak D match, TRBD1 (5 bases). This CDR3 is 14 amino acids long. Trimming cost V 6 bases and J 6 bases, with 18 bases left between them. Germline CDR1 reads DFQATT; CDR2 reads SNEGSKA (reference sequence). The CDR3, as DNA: TGCAGTGCCGCACGGGACGGAGGCAGTCAGCCCCAGCATTTT. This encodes CSAARDGGSQPQHF.

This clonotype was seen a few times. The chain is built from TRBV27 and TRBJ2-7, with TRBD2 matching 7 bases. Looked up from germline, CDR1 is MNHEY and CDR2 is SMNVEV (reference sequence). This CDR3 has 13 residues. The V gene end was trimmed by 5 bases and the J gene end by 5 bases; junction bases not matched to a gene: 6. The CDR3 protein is CASSLRAGNEQYF. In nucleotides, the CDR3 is TGTGCCAGCAGTCTTAGAGCGGGGAACGAGCAGTACTTC.

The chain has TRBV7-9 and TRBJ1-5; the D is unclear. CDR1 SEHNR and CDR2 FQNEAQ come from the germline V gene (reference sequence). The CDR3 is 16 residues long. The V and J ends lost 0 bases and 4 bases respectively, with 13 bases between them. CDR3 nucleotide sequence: TGTGCCAGCAGCTTAGCTGGAGGGCCGCTGAATCAGCCCCAGCATTTT. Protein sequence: CASSLAGGPLNQPQHF.

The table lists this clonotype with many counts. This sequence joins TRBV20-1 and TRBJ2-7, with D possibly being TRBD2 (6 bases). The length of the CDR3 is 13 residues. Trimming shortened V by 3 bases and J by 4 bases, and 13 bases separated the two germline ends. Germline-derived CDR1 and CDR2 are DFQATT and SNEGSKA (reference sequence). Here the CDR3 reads CSARGLSGYEQYF. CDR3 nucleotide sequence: TGCAGTGCTAGGGGCCTCAGCGGGTACGAGCAGTACTTC.

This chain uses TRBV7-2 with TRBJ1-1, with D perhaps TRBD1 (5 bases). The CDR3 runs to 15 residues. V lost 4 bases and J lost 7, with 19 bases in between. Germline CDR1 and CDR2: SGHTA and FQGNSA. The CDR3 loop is CASSSYGHGLGEAFF. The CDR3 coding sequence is TGTGCCAGCAGCTCCTATGGACATGGATTGGGTGAAGCTTTCTTT.

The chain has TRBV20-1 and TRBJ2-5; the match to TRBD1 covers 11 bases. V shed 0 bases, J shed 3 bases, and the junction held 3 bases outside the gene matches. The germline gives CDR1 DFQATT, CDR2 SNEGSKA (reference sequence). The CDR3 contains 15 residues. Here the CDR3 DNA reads TGCAGTGCTAGAGATGGGGACAGGGGGGAAGAGACCCAGTACTTC. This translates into CSARDGDRGEETQYF.

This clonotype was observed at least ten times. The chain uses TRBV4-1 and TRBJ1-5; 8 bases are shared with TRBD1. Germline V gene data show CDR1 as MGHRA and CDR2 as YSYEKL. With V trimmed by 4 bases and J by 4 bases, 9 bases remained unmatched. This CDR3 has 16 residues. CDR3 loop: CASSREDRESNQPQHF. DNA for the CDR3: TGCGCCAGCAGCCGAGAGGACAGGGAGAGTAATCAGCCCCAGCATTTT.

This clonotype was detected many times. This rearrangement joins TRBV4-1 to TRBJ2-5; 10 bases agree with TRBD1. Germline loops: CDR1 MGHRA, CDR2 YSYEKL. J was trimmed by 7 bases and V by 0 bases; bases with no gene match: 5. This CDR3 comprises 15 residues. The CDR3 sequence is CASSQDRTGGGTQYF. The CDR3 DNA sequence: TGCGCCAGCAGCCAAGATCGGACAGGGGGAGGGACCCAGTACTTC.

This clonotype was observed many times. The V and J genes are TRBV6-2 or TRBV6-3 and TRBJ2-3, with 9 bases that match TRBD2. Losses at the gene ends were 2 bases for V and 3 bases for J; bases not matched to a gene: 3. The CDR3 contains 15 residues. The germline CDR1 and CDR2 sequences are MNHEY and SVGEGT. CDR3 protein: CASSYGLARTDTQYF. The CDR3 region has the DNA TGTGCCAGCAGTTACGGACTAGCGCGGACAGATACGCAGTATTTT.